The clone carrying this T cell receptor beta chain appeared a single time. This sample is part of a study of T cell responses to AZD1222 COVID-19 vaccine. Sequencing was performed with immunoSEQ multiplex PCR; in TCRdb, only in-frame clones are kept and a portion is missing. This repertoire shows about 120,000 clones, about 90% found once; its top ten account for approximately 1.5%. The CDR3 loop spans 15 amino acids. Trimming pared 0 bases from V and 4 bases from J, leaving 13 bases between. The germline CDR1 and CDR2 sequences are SQVTM and ANQGSEA. This specimen consisted of peripheral blood, obtained on day 0 of AZD1222 vaccination. The chain is built from TRBV29-1 and TRBJ2-1; a weak D match, TRBD1 (6 bases). This sequence originates from an adult in good health. CDR3 sequence: CSVEELDRTYNEQFF. The CDR3 DNA reads TGCAGCGTTGAAGAACTGGACAGAACTTACAATGAGCAGTTCTTC.